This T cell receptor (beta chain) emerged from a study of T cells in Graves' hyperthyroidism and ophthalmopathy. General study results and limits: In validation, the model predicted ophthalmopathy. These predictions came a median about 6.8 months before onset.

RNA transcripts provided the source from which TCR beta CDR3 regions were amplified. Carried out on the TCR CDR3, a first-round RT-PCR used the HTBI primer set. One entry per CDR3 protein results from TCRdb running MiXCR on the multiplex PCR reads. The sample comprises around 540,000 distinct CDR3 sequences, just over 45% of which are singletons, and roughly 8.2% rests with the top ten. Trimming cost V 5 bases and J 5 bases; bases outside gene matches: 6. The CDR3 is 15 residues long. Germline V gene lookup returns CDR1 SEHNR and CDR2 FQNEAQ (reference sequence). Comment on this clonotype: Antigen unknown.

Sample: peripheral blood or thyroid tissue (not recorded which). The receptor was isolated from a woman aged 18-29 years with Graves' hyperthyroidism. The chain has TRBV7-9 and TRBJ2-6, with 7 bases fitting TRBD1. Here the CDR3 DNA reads TGTGCCAGCAGCCTAGGGGGCCCTAGGGCCAACGTCCTGACTTTC. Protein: CASSLGGPRANVLTF.